The next 17 T cell receptor beta chains were all read from a single sample in a study of cytomegalovirus exposure and HLA in healthy donors (dated by TCRdb to 2016 to 2017). Library preparation used the immunoSEQ multiplex PCR assay. A mixture of 60 forward primers for TCR Vbeta segments and 13 reverse primers for TCR Jbeta segments was used in the multiplex PCR. In its TCRdb copy, this immuneACCESS table keeps in-frame sequences only and misses some clones. Where compared with another copy, unresolved V genes explain less than half of these, and the others have no known cause. This sample gives approximately 210,000 clones in total; roughly 80% of them show up just once. The ten largest account for 2.1% of the sample. Sequencing was performed on PBMCs. The receptors derive from a woman aged 25-40 years in good health and CMV-seropositive.

Remarks on this clone: Different DNA sequences within this sample yield the same CDR3. The chain combines TRBV10-3 with TRBJ2-1; D unresolved. Trimming took off 0 bases at V and 7 bases at J, with 4 bases between the two ends. The CDR3 runs to 12 residues. Germline V gene lookup returns CDR1 ENHRY and CDR2 SYGVKD. CDR3 residues: CAISESRNEQFF. As DNA, the CDR3 is TGTGCCATCAGTGAGTCCAGGAATGAGCAGTTCTTC.

The rearrangement joins TRBV6-5 to TRBJ1-5; TRBD1 agrees at 7 bases. Germline values: CDR1 MNHEY, CDR2 SVGAGI. This CDR3 has 14 amino acids. Unmatched junction bases numbered 7, after V lost 6 bases and J lost 5 bases. The CDR3 nucleotides read TGTGCCAGCAGCAAGGGGGCTATTGATCAGCCCCAGCATTTT. Protein product: CASSKGAIDQPQHF.

The chain combines TRBV7-7 with TRBJ2-1, with D possibly matching TRBD1 (5 bases). CDR1 SSHAT and CDR2 FNYEAQ come from the germline V gene (reference sequence). V was cut by 1 base and J by 2 bases, with 9 bases left in between. This CDR3 is 15 amino acids long. This chain's CDR3 is CASSLERTPYNEQFF. The DNA of the CDR3 is TGTGCCAGCAGCTTAGAACGGACACCCTACAATGAGCAGTTCTTC.

This clone was seen more than once but under ten times. The rearrangement links TRBV12-2 to TRBJ1-1. TRBV12-2 is tagged as a pseudogene. The CDR3 runs to 15 residues. CDR3 nucleotide sequence: TGTGCAAGTCGCTCGGACCCGGGAATGAACACTGAAGCTTTCTTT. Its translation: CASRSDPGMNTEAFF.

As concerns this clone: Other DNA sequences in this specimen translate into the identical CDR3. The CDR3 reads CASSLPGGNYGYTF. As DNA, the CDR3 is TGTGCCAGCAGTTTACCAGGGGGCAACTATGGCTACACCTTC. This chain links TRBV28 with TRBJ1-2; TRBD1 aligns across 8 bases. CDR3 length: 14 residues. The germline V gene has CDR1 MDHEN and CDR2 SYDVKM. V lost 2 bases and J lost 2; bases outside the gene matches: 1.

The rearrangement links TRBV2 to TRBJ1-5, with TRBD1 identical over 7 bases. The J segment lost 3 bases and the V segment lost 8 bases, leaving 7 bases of the junction unmatched. This CDR3 has 14 amino acids. Germline-derived CDR1 and CDR2 are SNHLY and FYNNEI. The CDR3 loop reads CASGTGANNQPQHF. CDR3 bases: TGTGCCAGCGGTACAGGGGCTAACAATCAGCCCCAGCATTTT.

This clone appeared a few times. The J gene is TRBJ1-1, the V gene TRBV5-1; 10 nucleotides agree with TRBD1. V was pared by 1 base and J by 8 bases, with 8 bases of the junction left unmatched. This CDR3 is 15 amino acids long. Germline V gene data show CDR1 as SGHRS and CDR2 as YFSETQ. The CDR3 is CASSLTGDRGVEAFF. CDR3 DNA: TGCGCCAGCAGCTTGACGGGGGACAGGGGCGTAGAAGCTTTCTTT.

This clone was counted only a few times. V gene TRBV9 combines with J gene TRBJ2-2; D possibly corresponds to TRBD1 (5 bases). Trimming left V 0 bases short and J 3 bases short, with 18 bases between. Looked up from germline, CDR1 is SGDLS and CDR2 is YYNGEE. There are 18 residues in the CDR3. In DNA, the CDR3 is TGTGCCAGCAGCGTAGAGGGGTGGACGGAGACGGACACCGGGGAGCTGTTTTTT. Protein sequence: CASSVEGWTETDTGELFF.

The genes are TRBV7-3 and TRBJ2-5; TRBD2 might be the D (6 bases). This CDR3 spans 17 amino acids. Per the germline V gene, CDR1 is SGHTA and CDR2 is FQGTGA. Trimming shortened V by 7 bases and J by 7 bases, and 28 bases separated the two germline ends. In nucleotides, the CDR3 is TGTGCCAGCACTTCCCCGCCGGGACTCAAAGGTTACAGGACCCAGTACTTC. Protein sequence: CASTSPPGLKGYRTQYF.

CDR3 coding DNA: TGTGCCTGGGACAGGGGGTTAGGATCTGAAGCTTTCTTT. Its translation is CAWDRGLGSEAFF. This chain uses TRBV30 with TRBJ1-1, with 9 bases aligning to TRBD1. The trim removed 5 bases at V and 6 bases at J, leaving 7 bases unmatched. This CDR3 region has 13 residues. Germline CDR1 GTSNPN, CDR2 SVGIG (reference sequence). The whole variable domain, remainder taken from reference TRBV30 and TRBJ1-1, is SQTIHQWPATLVQPVGSPLSLECTVEGTSNPNLYWYRQAAGRGLQLLFYSVGIGQISSEVPQNLSASRPQDRQFILSSKKLLLSDSGFYLCAWDRGLGSEAFFGQGTRLTVV.

The J gene is TRBJ2-2, the V gene TRBV18; D remains ambiguous. The CDR3 sequence is 17 residues long. The V and J ends lost 0 bases and 1 base respectively, with 12 bases between them. Germline CDR1 KGHSH, CDR2 LQKENI. The chain's CDR3 is CASSPPSSPGNTGELFF. In DNA form, the CDR3 reads TGTGCCAGCTCACCACCTTCCTCGCCGGGGAACACCGGGGAGCTGTTTTTT.

V gene TRBV5-6 combines with J gene TRBJ2-5; weak D call: TRBD1 (5 bases). V gave up 4 bases and J gave up 5 bases, with 12 bases separating them. The V gene's germline CDR1 is SGHDT and CDR2 YYEEEE. The CDR3 is 13 residues long. In nucleotides, the CDR3 is TGTGCCAGCAGCACAGGATATGAGGAGACCCAGTACTTC. It is translated as CASSTGYEETQYF.

The rearrangement links TRBV7-3 to TRBJ2-5; D is possibly TRBD2 (6 bases). Germline V gives CDR1 SGHTA, CDR2 FQGTGA. The V gene lost 0 bases and the J gene lost 1 base, with 12 bases spanning the gap. The CDR3 has 16 residues. The CDR3 sequence is CASSLTGMGGQETQYF. The CDR3 DNA reads as TGTGCCAGCAGCTTAACGGGGATGGGGGGCCAAGAGACCCAGTACTTC.

This clone was recorded once. V and J are TRBV28 and TRBJ2-3, with TRBD2 matching 7 bases. The germline CDR1 and CDR2 sequences are MDHEN and SYDVKM. The CDR3 length is 13 residues. V was pared by 6 bases and J by 2 bases, with 2 bases of the junction left unmatched. The CDR3 DNA reads TGTGCCAGCAGAAGCGGGGCCACAGATACGCAGTATTTT. It yields the protein CASRSGATDTQYF.

The chain recombines TRBV10-3 with TRBJ1-4; D may be TRBD1 (6 bases). Germline V gene data show CDR1 as ENHRY and CDR2 as SYGVKD. The CDR3 spans 13 residues. V was clipped by 3 bases and J by 7 bases, with 9 bases between them. The DNA of the CDR3 is TGTGCCATCAGTGAAAGGGGGTCTGAAAAACTGTTTTTT. It specifies CAISERGSEKLFF.

This chain connects TRBV4-1 to TRBJ2-5, with unresolved D. Germline loops: CDR1 MGHRA, CDR2 YSYEKL. The CDR3 runs to 13 residues. The V and J ends lost 0 bases and 3 bases respectively, with 5 bases between them. CDR3 coding DNA: TGCGCCAGCAGCCAAGAAACAGAAGAGACCCAGTACTTC. Translation gives CASSQETEETQYF.

The genes are TRBV27 and TRBJ1-5; no firm D call. V gave up 6 bases and J gave up 5 bases, with 11 bases separating them. The CDR3 has 13 amino acids. CDR1 and CDR2 from the germline V gene are MNHEY and SMNVEV (reference sequence). CDR3 nucleotides: TGTGCCAGCAGCGTAGCGGGATATCAGCCCCAGCATTTT. This encodes CASSVAGYQPQHF.